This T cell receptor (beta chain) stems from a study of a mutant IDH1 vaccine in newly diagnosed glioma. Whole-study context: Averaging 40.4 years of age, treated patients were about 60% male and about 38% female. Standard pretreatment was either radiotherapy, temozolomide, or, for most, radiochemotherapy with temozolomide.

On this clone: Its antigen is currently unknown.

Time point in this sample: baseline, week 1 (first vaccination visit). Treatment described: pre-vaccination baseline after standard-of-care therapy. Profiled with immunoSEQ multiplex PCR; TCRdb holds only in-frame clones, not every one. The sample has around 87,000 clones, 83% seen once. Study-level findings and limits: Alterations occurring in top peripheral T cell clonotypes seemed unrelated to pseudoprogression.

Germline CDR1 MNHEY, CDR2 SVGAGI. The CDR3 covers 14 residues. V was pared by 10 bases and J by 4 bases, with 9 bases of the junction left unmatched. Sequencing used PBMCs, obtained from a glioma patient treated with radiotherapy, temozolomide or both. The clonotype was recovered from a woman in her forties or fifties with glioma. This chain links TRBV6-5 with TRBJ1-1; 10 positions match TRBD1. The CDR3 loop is CATFRQGARTEAFF. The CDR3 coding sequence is TGTGCCACCTTTCGACAGGGGGCCCGCACTGAAGCTTTCTTT.